This TCR beta chain was identified in a study of Graves' ophthalmopathy and Graves' hyperthyroidism. V lost 7 bases, J lost 7 bases, and 17 bases lay in between. The CDR3 totals 14 residues. Germline lookup yields CDR1 MGHRA and CDR2 YSYEKL. RNA served as the template for amplifying TCR beta CDR3 regions. First-round RT-PCR used HTBI primers; second-round multiplex PCR followed. TCRdb itself ran the multiplex PCR reads through MiXCR, one entry per CDR3 protein. The sample lists just over 600,000 distinct CDR3 sequences; about 20% were seen once. Sequencing was carried out using peripheral blood. V is TRBV4-1 and J is TRBJ1-5, with D hard to call. This receptor was taken from a young woman with stable Graves' hyperthyroidism. Some clones in this sample may be carry-over from other donors' samples. CDR3 DNA: TGCGCCAGCAACTATAGACATAGGTCCCAGCCCCAGCATTTT. It codes for CASNYRHRSQPQHF.